These 11 T cell receptor beta chains came from one sample sequenced in a study of blood T cells in healthy people across ages (dated by TCRdb to between 2014 and 2017). Library creation used 5' RACE. The run used an Illumina HiSeq 2500. A second PCR of roughly 7 to 11 cycles was performed with a sample-barcoded 5' primer and a J-beta primer mix. In-frame beta chains were kept once TCRdb had trimmed the public reads at Q25 with fastp and called clones with MiXCR. Every distinct CDR3 protein forms one entry, paired with its most common genes and DNA. The sample table lists over 600,000 distinct CDR3 sequences, roughly 41% of them with a count of one. Together, the top ten hold about 32% of the sample. The source material was blood. Source of these receptors: a man aged 80 or over in good health.

This clonotype has more than one count but fewer than ten. The chain carries TRBV3-1 and TRBJ2-7, with D possibly being TRBD1 or TRBD2 (5 bases each). CDR1 LGHDT and CDR2 YNNKEL come from the germline V gene (reference sequence). This CDR3 has 12 residues. V was trimmed by 8 bases and J by 0 bases, leaving 8 bases between them. The CDR3, as DNA: TGTGCCAGCCGGGACGTCTCCTACGAGCAGTACTTC. Translation gives CASRDVSYEQYF.

Points on this clonotype: Sequence at one end of the junction differs from germline and may be a read error. The chain uses TRBV6-5 and TRBJ2-5, with a weak D call TRBD2 (6 bases). The CDR3 runs to 16 residues. Per germline, CDR1 MNHEY and CDR2 SVGAGI. This CDR3 is CVSSYSEGEGQETQYF. The CDR3 DNA sequence: TGTGTCAGCAGTTACTCGGAGGGTGAGGGGCAAGAGACCCAGTACTTC.

This clonotype occurred a few times. The gene calls are TRBV28 and TRBJ1-5; TRBD1 matches at 7 bases. The junction had 0 bases not matched to a gene; V was cut back by 3 bases and J by 1 base. The CDR3 is 14 amino acids. Looked up from germline, CDR1 is MDHEN and CDR2 is SYDVKM. CDR3 bases: TGTGCCAGCAGTTTGGACAGGAGCAATCAGCCCCAGCATTTT. Translation: CASSLDRSNQPQHF.

This clonotype has a handful of counts. The chain uses TRBV7-2 and TRBJ2-5; a weak D match, TRBD2 (5 bases). The J call may be in error: the DNA end matches TRBJ2-7 better. The CDR3 is 15 residues long. Germline V gene lookup returns CDR1 SGHTA and CDR2 FQGNSA. The CDR3 nucleotides are TGTGCCAGCAGCTTAGACTCTGCAGCGGAAACCGAGCAGTACTTC. Its protein is CASSLDSAAETEQYF.

The V call is TRBV7-8, the J call TRBJ2-1; no clear D gene. Germline values: CDR1 SGHVS, CDR2 FQNEAQ. The germline V and J ends were trimmed by 1 base and 13 bases, with 17 bases remaining between them. The CDR3 runs 14 residues. CDR3 nucleotides: TGTGCCAGCAGCTTAGTAGAGTCTAAGGAGACCCAGTTCTTC. Translating gives CASSLVESKETQFF.

The rearrangement uses TRBV18 and TRBJ1-2; D uncertain. V was clipped by 3 bases and J by 8 bases, with 16 bases between them. Looked up from germline, CDR1 is KGHSH and CDR2 is LQKENI. The CDR3 has 14 residues. The DNA for the CDR3 is TGTGCCAGCTCACCCGGCCGAGAGCGGGGAGGCTACACCTTC. This encodes CASSPGRERGGYTF.

Only a few counts were recorded for this clonotype. The chain has TRBV27 and TRBJ1-6; TRBD1 is a possible D gene (5 bases). CDR1 is MNHEY and CDR2 is SMNVEV in the germline V gene (reference sequence). Trimming pared 9 bases from V and 10 bases from J, leaving 19 bases between. The CDR3 covers 14 residues. The CDR3 spells CASGGGTRQSPLHF. The CDR3 coding sequence is TGTGCCAGTGGGGGAGGGACCCGGCAGTCACCCCTCCACTTT.

In its sample, this clonotype was seen once. The J gene is TRBJ2-3, the V gene TRBV6-6, with 7 positions matching TRBD2. The CDR3 loop spans 16 amino acids. From germline, CDR1 is MNHNY and CDR2 SVGAGI (reference sequence). The V and J ends lost 6 bases and 2 bases, in that order; junction bases with no gene match: 11. CDR3 sequence (DNA): TGTGCCAGCAGCTATCCGCGGGAGTCCCCCACAGATACGCAGTATTTT. Translating gives CASSYPRESPTDTQYF.

The V gene is TRBV6-4, the J gene TRBJ2-7; no clear D. The germline V gene has CDR1 MRHNA and CDR2 SNTAGT. The CDR3 spans 16 residues. Trimming took off 6 bases at V and 0 bases at J, with 18 bases between the two ends. CDR3 nucleotides: TGTGCCAGCAGATATGTCTGTAGTCCGAGCTCCTACGAGCAGTACTTC. It codes for CASRYVCSPSSYEQYF.

Ten or more counts support this clonotype. V and J are TRBV3-1 and TRBJ2-1, with a weak D call TRBD1 (6 bases). CDR1 is LGHDT, CDR2 YNNKEL, per germline (reference sequence). CDR3 length: 13 amino acids. Trimming removed 2 bases from V and 7 bases from J, with 9 bases in between. CDR3 DNA sequence: TGTGCCAGCAGCCAACCCACAGGGAATGAGCAGTTCTTC. Its protein is CASSQPTGNEQFF.

This CDR3 is CASSVRDLPYEQYF. The CDR3 coding sequence is TGTGCCAGCAGCGTACGGGACTTACCCTACGAGCAGTACTTC. The chain carries TRBV7-2 and TRBJ2-4; D might be TRBD2 (6 bases). The J call may be in error: the DNA end matches TRBJ2-7 better. Germline CDR1 reads SGHTA; CDR2 reads FQGNSA. The CDR3 has 14 residues.